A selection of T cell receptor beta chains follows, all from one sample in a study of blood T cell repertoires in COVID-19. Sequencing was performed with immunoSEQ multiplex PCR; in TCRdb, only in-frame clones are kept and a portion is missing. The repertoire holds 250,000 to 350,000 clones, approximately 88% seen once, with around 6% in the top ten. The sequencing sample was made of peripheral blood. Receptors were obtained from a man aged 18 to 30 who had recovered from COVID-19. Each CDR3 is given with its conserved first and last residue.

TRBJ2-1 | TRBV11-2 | CASSLIPVGGNEQFF
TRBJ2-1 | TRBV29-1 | CSGRGGQGEQFF
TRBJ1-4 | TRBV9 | CASTPTPFGQTNEKLFF
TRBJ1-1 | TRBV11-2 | CASSPGRNTEAFF
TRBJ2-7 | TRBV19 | CASSFGHNEQYF
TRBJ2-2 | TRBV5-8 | CASSLGQGHTGELFF
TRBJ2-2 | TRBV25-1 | CASTNRGLNTGELFF
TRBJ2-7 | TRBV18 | CASSPAGGPSYEQYF
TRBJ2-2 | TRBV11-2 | CASSFVAGELFF
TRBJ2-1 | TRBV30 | CAWSPSGLQFF
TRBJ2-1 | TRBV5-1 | CASSLSFASSYNEQFF
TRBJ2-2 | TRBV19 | CASSGTSGDTGELFF
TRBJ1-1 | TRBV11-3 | CASSLGAQGWTEAFF
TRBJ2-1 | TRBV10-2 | CASSESWPHYNEQFF
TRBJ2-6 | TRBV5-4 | CASSSQGSGANVLTF
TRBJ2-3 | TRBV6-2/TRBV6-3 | CASSYPGLAGFTDTQYF
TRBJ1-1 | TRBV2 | CASSAAGVWTEAFF
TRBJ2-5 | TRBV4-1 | CASSQDIGSLQETQYF
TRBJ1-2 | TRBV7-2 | CASSLLFVPGQGEGYTF
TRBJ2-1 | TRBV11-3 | CASSRGGASYNEQFF
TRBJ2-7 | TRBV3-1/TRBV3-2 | CASSQNGQGAYEQYF
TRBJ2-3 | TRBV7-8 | CASSRVRGSTDTQYF
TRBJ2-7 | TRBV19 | CASSLSPGQGYEQYF
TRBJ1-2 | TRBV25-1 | CASSEYEGYGYTF
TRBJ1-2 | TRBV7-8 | CASTARGGLSYGYTF
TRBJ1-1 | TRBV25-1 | CASSASGTGFYLAEAFF
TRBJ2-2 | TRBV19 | CASSIFRDRTSNTGELFF
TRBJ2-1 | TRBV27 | CASGWTGDNEQFF
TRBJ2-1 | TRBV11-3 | CASSLDAVGQGNNEQFF
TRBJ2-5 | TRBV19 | CASSIKQGPGTQYF
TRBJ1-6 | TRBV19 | CASSPWTGEGSPLHF
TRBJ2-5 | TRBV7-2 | CASSAFWGQGGEAQYF
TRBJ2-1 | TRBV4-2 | CASSPRWPSGGDNEQFF
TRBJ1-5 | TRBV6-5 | CASIGTGESNQPQHF
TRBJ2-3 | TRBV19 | CASSRVDTQYF
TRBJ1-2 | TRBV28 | CASGGWGGYTF
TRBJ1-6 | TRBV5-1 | CASKTGENSPLHF
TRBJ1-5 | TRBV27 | CASSLVGEGGQPQHF
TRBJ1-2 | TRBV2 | CASSDRVTHPRGYTF
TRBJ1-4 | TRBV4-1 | CASSQGGQSPSEKLFF